The sequence of this TCR beta chain was determined in a study of cytomegalovirus exposure and HLA in healthy donors. Study-level points and caveats: A list of 164 TCR beta chains associated with cytomegalovirus was given.

With regard to this clone: Its antigen remains unknown.

Primers included in the PCR were 60 Vbeta and 13 Jbeta primers. Generated by immunoSEQ multiplex PCR, the TCRdb table keeps only in-frame clones and is missing some. The sample yields some 75,000 clones, 78% seen once. V was clipped by 2 bases and J by 8 bases, with 20 bases between them. Germline CDR1 is SGHRS and CDR2 is YFSETQ. CDR3 length: 16 residues. The V gene is TRBV5-1, the J gene TRBJ2-1; D possibly corresponds to TRBD2 (5 bases). This TCR derives from a young man in good health and CMV-seropositive. Input material: PBMCs. CDR3 loop: CASSFAGMMTRDEQFF. CDR3 coding DNA: TGCGCCAGCAGCTTTGCCGGGATGATGACGAGGGATGAGCAGTTCTTC.